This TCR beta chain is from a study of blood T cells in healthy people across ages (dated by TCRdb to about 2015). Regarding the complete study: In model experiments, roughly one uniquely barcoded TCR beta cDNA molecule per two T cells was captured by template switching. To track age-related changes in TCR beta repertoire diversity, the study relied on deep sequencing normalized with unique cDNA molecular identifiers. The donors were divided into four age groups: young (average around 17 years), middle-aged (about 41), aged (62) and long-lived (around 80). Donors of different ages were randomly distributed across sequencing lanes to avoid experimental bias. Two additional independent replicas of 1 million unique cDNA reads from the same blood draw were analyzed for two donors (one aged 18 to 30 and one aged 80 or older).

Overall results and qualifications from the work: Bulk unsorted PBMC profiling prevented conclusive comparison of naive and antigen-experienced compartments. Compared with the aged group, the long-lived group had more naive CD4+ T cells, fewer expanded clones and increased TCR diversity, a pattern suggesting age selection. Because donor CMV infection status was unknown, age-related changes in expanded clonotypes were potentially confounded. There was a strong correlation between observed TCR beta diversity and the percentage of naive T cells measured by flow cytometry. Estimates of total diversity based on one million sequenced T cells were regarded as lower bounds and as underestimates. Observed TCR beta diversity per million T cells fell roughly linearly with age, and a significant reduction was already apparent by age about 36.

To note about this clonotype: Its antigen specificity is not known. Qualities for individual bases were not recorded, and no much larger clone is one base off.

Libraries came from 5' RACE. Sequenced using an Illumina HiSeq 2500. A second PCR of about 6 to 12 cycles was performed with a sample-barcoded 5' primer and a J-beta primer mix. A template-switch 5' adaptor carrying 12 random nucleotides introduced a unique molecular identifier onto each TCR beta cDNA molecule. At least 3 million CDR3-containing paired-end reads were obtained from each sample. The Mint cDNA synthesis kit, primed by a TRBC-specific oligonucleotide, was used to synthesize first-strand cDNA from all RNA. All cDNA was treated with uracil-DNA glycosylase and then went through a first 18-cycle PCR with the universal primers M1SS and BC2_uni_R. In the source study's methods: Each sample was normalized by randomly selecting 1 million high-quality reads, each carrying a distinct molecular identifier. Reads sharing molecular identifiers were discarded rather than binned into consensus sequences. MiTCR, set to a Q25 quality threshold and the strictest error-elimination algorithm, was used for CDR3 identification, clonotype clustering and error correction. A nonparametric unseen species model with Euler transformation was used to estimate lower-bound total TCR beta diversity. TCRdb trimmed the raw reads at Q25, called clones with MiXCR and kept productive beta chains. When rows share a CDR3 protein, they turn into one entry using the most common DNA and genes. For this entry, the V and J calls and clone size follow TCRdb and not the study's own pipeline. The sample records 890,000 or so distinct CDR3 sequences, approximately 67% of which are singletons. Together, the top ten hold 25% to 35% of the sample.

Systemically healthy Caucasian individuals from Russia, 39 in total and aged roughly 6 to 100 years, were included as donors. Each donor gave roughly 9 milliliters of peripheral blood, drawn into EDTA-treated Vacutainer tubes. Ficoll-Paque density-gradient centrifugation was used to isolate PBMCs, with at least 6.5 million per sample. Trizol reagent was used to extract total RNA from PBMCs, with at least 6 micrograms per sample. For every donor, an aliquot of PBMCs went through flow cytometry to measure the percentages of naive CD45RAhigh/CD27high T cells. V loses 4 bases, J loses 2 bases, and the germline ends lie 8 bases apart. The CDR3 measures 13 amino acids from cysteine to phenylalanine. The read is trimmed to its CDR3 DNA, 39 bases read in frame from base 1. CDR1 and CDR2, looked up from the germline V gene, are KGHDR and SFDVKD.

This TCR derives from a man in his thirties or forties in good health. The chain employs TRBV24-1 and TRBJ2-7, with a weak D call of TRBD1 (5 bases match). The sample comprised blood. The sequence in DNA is TGTGCCACCAGTGAGCAGGGTACCTACGAGCAGTACTTC. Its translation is CATSEQGTYEQYF.